This passage covers 26 T cell receptor beta chains from one sample sequenced in a study of cytomegalovirus exposure and HLA in healthy donors. Clones were sequenced by immunoSEQ multiplex PCR, and TCRdb holds only the in-frame ones, with some missing. The sample has 35,000 to 50,000 clones, approximately 93% seen once. Input material: PBMCs. These receptors were obtained from a woman aged 18-29 years in good health and CMV-seronegative.

This chain uses TRBV4-2 with TRBJ2-3, with 9 nucleotides matching TRBD2. V was pared by 1 base and J by 2 bases, with 4 bases of the junction left unmatched. CDR1 is LGHNA, CDR2 YNFKEQ, per germline. This CDR3 comprises 16 residues. CDR3 loop: CASSQAPSGATDTQYF. The DNA of the CDR3 is TGTGCCAGCAGCCAAGCCCCTAGCGGGGCCACAGATACGCAGTATTTT.

In DNA, the CDR3 is TGTGCCAGCAGCTACGACAGGGTGATTACTGTAAATGAGCAGTTCTTC. Translation gives CASSYDRVITVNEQFF. The genes are TRBV14 and TRBJ2-1, with TRBD1 identical over 7 bases. The junction had 14 bases not matched to a gene; V was cut back by 5 bases and J by 7 bases. Germline CDR1 is SGHDN and CDR2 is FVKESK. The CDR3 sequence is 16 residues long.

The rearrangement joins TRBV2 to TRBJ1-4; no firm D call. Deletions cut 2 bases from V and 5 bases from J, with 9 bases between. There are 14 residues in the CDR3. The germline V gene has CDR1 SNHLY and CDR2 FYNNEI. The CDR3 DNA reads TGTGCCAGCAGTGAATTTAGCGGAAATGAAAAACTGTTTTTT. Protein: CASSEFSGNEKLFF.

The CDR3 region has the DNA TGTGCCAGCAGCTTCGCCAGATCAGAATACAGGGGAAAATCAGATACGCAGTATTTT. This gives the protein CASSFARSEYRGKSDTQYF. The genes are TRBV5-4 and TRBJ2-3; 7 bases match TRBD1. Germline values: CDR1 SGHNT, CDR2 YYREEE (reference sequence). The V segment lost 2 bases and the J segment 4 bases; nucleotides outside the gene matches: 19. There are 19 residues in the CDR3. The full variable domain, with the rest looked up from reference TRBV5-4 and TRBJ2-3, is ETGVTQSPTHLIKTRGQQVTLRCSSQSGHNTVSWYQQALGQGPQFIFQYYREEENGRGNFPPRFSGLQFPNYSSELNVNALELDDSALYLCASSFARSEYRGKSDTQYFGPGTRLTVL.

The V call is TRBV19, the J call TRBJ1-5, with D unclear. The CDR3 has 19 residues. Trimming removed 0 bases at V and 1 base at J, with 19 bases between. Per the germline V gene, CDR1 is LNHDA and CDR2 is SQIVND (reference sequence). CDR3 bases: TGTGCCAGTAGTATAGATCTCTTTCTAGTAGCCTCAAGCAATCAGCCCCAGCATTTT. Protein sequence: CASSIDLFLVASSNQPQHF.

This clone appeared once. The V call is TRBV18, the J call TRBJ1-1, with a tentative D call TRBD1 (6 bases). Trimming took 1 base from V and 0 from J, leaving 15 bases between them. Germline lookup yields CDR1 KGHSH and CDR2 LQKENI. This CDR3 has 17 residues. As DNA, the CDR3 is TGTGCCAGCTCACCACGGTCCAGAGGGGGATTGAACACTGAAGCTTTCTTT. Protein product: CASSPRSRGGLNTEAFF.

The chain joins TRBV7-2 to TRBJ2-7, with 10 bases identical to TRBD1. The germline gives CDR1 SGHTA, CDR2 FQGNSA. The length of the CDR3 is 15 residues. The ends lost 5 bases at V and 4 bases at J; junction bases unmatched: 8. CDR3 nucleotide sequence: TGTGCCAGCAGCACTCGACAGGGGGCGTTATACGAGCAGTACTTC. Translated: CASSTRQGALYEQYF.

V gene TRBV27 combines with J gene TRBJ2-2, with TRBD1 as a possible D gene (5 bases). Trimming left V 3 bases short and J 9 bases short, with 8 bases between. Germline assignment: CDR1 MNHEY and CDR2 SMNVEV (reference sequence). CDR3 size: 12 residues. The CDR3 sequence: CASSFTGRELFF. CDR3 bases: TGTGCCAGCAGTTTTACAGGCAGGGAGCTGTTTTTT.

This chain links TRBV9 with TRBJ2-3; 13 positions agree with TRBD2. The CDR3 has 16 residues. Per germline, CDR1 SGDLS and CDR2 YYNGEE. The V segment lost 4 bases and the J segment 3 bases; nucleotides outside the gene matches: 5. In DNA form, the CDR3 reads TGTGCCAGCAGCTTACTAGCGGGGGGGACGACAGATACGCAGTATTTT. It specifies CASSLLAGGTTDTQYF.

The V and J genes are TRBV27 and TRBJ1-1; TRBD1 agrees at 7 bases. The CDR3 totals 12 residues. CDR1 and CDR2 (germline): MNHEY, SMNVEV (reference sequence). V was clipped by 6 bases and J by 6 bases; unmatched bases: 4. CDR3 nucleotides: TGTGCCAGCAGGCGGCAGGGGGCTGAAGCTTTCTTT. Encoded protein: CASRRQGAEAFF.

This chain joins TRBV30 and TRBJ2-7; TRBD2 agrees at 13 bases. V lost 3 bases, J lost 6 bases, and 5 bases stayed unmatched. The CDR3 runs 14 residues. Germline V gene sequence: CDR1 GTSNPN, CDR2 SVGIG (reference sequence). The CDR3: CAWSPGLAGREQYF. CDR3 bases: TGTGCCTGGAGCCCGGGACTAGCGGGACGCGAGCAGTACTTC. Filled out from reference TRBV30 and TRBJ2-7, the complete variable domain reads SQTIHQWPATLVQPVGSPLSLECTVEGTSNPNLYWYRQAAGRGLQLLFYSVGIGQISSEVPQNLSASRPQDRQFILSSKKLLLSDSGFYLCAWSPGLAGREQYFGPGTRLTVT.

The chain has TRBV30 and TRBJ2-7; no clear D. Trimming removed 0 bases from V and 2 bases from J, with 11 bases in between. The germline V gene has CDR1 GTSNPN and CDR2 SVGIG (reference sequence). The CDR3 consists of 14 residues. The CDR3 spells CAWSVLAVPYEQYF. DNA for the CDR3: TGTGCCTGGAGTGTACTGGCGGTCCCCTACGAGCAGTACTTC.

This rearrangement joins TRBV28 to TRBJ2-1; 9 nucleotides line up with TRBD2. V was pared by 4 bases and J by 8 bases, with 18 bases of the junction left unmatched. Germline V gives CDR1 MDHEN, CDR2 SYDVKM. This CDR3 has 18 amino acids. The CDR3 reads CASSSPTGAGGPMDEQFF. CDR3 bases: TGTGCCAGCAGTTCCCCGACCGGGGCGGGAGGGCCCATGGATGAGCAGTTCTTC.

In DNA, the CDR3 is TGTGCCAGGGGGACAGGGGGCGGGGGCGAAAAACTGTTTTTT. Translating it yields CARGTGGGGEKLFF. The chain links TRBV6-1 to TRBJ1-4; TRBD1 matches 12 bases. The ends lost 9 bases at V and 8 bases at J; junction bases unmatched: 7. The CDR3 covers 14 residues. CDR1 MNHNS and CDR2 SASEGT come from the germline V gene.

The rearrangement joins TRBV13 to TRBJ2-1; 7 bases map to TRBD2. The J segment lost 8 bases and the V segment lost 7 bases, leaving 11 bases of the junction unmatched. The CDR3 spans 14 residues. Germline V gives CDR1 PRHDT, CDR2 FYEKMQ (reference sequence). The CDR3 loop reads CASTPGGGVYEQFF. DNA for the CDR3: TGTGCCAGCACCCCGGGCGGGGGTGTTTATGAGCAGTTCTTC.

In its sample, this clone was seen a few times. In the same sample, other DNA sequences code for this CDR3. The V and J genes are TRBV10-1 and TRBJ2-3; 7 bases are a match to TRBD2. CDR1 is WNHNN, CDR2 SYGVQD, per germline (reference sequence). The CDR3 extends over 12 amino acids. V was pared by 5 bases and J by 4 bases, with 0 bases of the junction left unmatched. CDR3 region: CASSSGADTQYF. CDR3 coding DNA: TGCGCCAGCAGTAGCGGGGCAGATACGCAGTATTTT.

V gene TRBV14 combines with J gene TRBJ1-1; D ambiguous. There are 15 residues in the CDR3. The germline gives CDR1 SGHDN, CDR2 FVKESK. Deletions cut 2 bases from V and 2 bases from J, with 12 bases between. CDR3: CASSQYEGSNTEAFF. The CDR3 DNA follows: TGTGCCAGCAGCCAATATGAGGGATCTAACACTGAAGCTTTCTTT. The full variable domain, completed using reference TRBV14 and TRBJ1-1, is EAGVTQFPSHSVIEKGQTVTLRCDPISGHDNLYWYRRVMGKEIKFLLHFVKESKQDESGMPNNRFLAERTGGTYSTLKVQPAELEDSGVYFCASSQYEGSNTEAFFGQGTRLTVV.

The CDR3 spells CASRPWGVSSGIDEQFF. The CDR3 DNA sequence: TGTGCCAGTAGGCCATGGGGGGTTTCTAGCGGGATCGATGAGCAGTTCTTC. The V and J genes are TRBV19 and TRBJ2-1; TRBD2 aligns across 9 bases. This CDR3 spans 17 amino acids. Trimming cost V 6 bases and J 8 bases; bases outside gene matches: 17. Germline values: CDR1 LNHDA, CDR2 SQIVND (reference sequence).

The chain employs TRBV2 and TRBJ1-1; TRBD1 is a possible D gene (5 bases). V lost 8 bases, J lost 0 bases, and 13 bases lay in between. The CDR3 spans 14 residues. The germline gives CDR1 SNHLY, CDR2 FYNNEI. The CDR3 is CASGQGSMNTEAFF. Written as DNA, the CDR3 is TGTGCCAGCGGTCAGGGATCCATGAACACTGAAGCTTTCTTT.

This chain links TRBV5-5 with TRBJ2-1, with 10 bases that match TRBD2. This CDR3 contains 17 residues. V shed 1 base, J shed 3 bases, and the junction held 7 bases outside the gene matches. Looked up from germline, CDR1 is SGHKS and CDR2 is YYEKEE (reference sequence). The CDR3 loop is CASSLSLAGALYNEQFF. CDR3 in DNA: TGTGCCAGCAGCTTGTCTCTAGCGGGAGCGCTCTACAATGAGCAGTTCTTC.

The CDR3 loop is CASSPYESGQRSNQPQHF. CDR3 DNA sequence: TGTGCCAGCTCACCGTATGAGTCAGGCCAACGGAGCAATCAGCCCCAGCATTTT. The gene calls are TRBV18 and TRBJ1-5, with D unclear. Germline V CDR1 and CDR2: KGHSH, LQKENI. V lost 3 bases, J lost 1 base, and 19 bases lay in between. The CDR3 is 18 residues long.

The chain employs TRBV7-6 and TRBJ1-1; 7 bases fit TRBD1. V lost 2 bases and J lost 4; bases outside the gene matches: 7. The CDR3 loop spans 15 amino acids. CDR1 and CDR2 (germline): SGHVS, FNYEAQ. The CDR3 protein is CASSLSGGVGTEAFF. In DNA form, the CDR3 reads TGTGCCAGCAGCTTATCAGGGGGAGTCGGCACTGAAGCTTTCTTT.

By sample share, this clone is medium-sized. This chain uses TRBV4-2 with TRBJ1-6, with 8 bases identical to TRBD1. The CDR3 runs to 16 residues. Losses at the gene ends were 0 bases for V and 10 bases for J; bases not matched to a gene: 8. The germline gives CDR1 LGHNA, CDR2 YNFKEQ. DNA for the CDR3: TGTGCCAGCAGCCAAGACTCCGGGACAGGTGGATCACCCCTCCACTTT. The encoded protein is CASSQDSGTGGSPLHF.

The chain joins TRBV6-5 to TRBJ1-2; unclear D gene. Trimming took off 0 bases at V and 4 bases at J, with 9 bases between the two ends. The CDR3 runs to 14 residues. Per germline, CDR1 MNHEY and CDR2 SVGAGI. The CDR3 sequence: CASSYSSAGYGYTF. DNA for the CDR3: TGTGCCAGCAGTTACTCGAGTGCAGGCTATGGCTACACCTTC.

The chain has TRBV11-2 and TRBJ2-3, with 7 bases fitting TRBD1. The germline gives CDR1 SGHAT, CDR2 FQNNGV. The CDR3 contains 15 residues. The V and J ends lost 2 bases and 1 base, in that order; junction bases with no gene match: 3. As DNA, the CDR3 is TGTGCCAGCAGCTTAAAAACAGGGGGCACAGATACGCAGTATTTT. Its translation is CASSLKTGGTDTQYF. Variable domain in full (rest from reference TRBV11-2 and TRBJ2-3): EAGVAQSPRYKIIEKRQSVAFWCNPISGHATLYWYQQILGQGPKLLIQFQNNGVVDDSQLPKDRFSAERLKGVDSTLKIQPAKLEDSAVYLCASSLKTGGTDTQYFGPGTRLTVL.

The chain has TRBV10-3 and TRBJ1-4; a possible D gene is TRBD1 (5 bases). Trimming shortened V by 2 bases and J by 4 bases, and 8 bases separated the two germline ends. The CDR3 sequence is 14 residues long. The germline V gene has CDR1 ENHRY and CDR2 SYGVKD. The CDR3 bases are TGTGCCATCAGTGAGAAAGGGGATAATGAAAAACTGTTTTTT. Its protein product is CAISEKGDNEKLFF.